The 10 T cell receptor beta chains below were found in one sample sequenced in a study of blood T cells in healthy people across ages. Sample-barcoded 5' priming and a J-beta primer mix drove a second PCR of 7 to 11 cycles. TCRdb analysed the 5' RACE reads with MiXCR anew, one entry per CDR3 protein. The sample has about 830,000 distinct CDR3 sequences; more than 45% are singletons. The sample comprised blood. The origin of the receptors is a man aged 30 to 39 in good health.

This clonotype was counted once. This chain joins TRBV3-1 and TRBJ2-7; D possibly corresponds to TRBD2 (7 bases). CDR3 length: 15 amino acids. Trimming left V 1 base short and J 2 bases short, with 12 bases between. Germline V lookup: CDR1 LGHDT, CDR2 YNNKEL (reference sequence). The CDR3 DNA reads TGTGCCAGCAGCCAAGTAGGGGGGGTCACCTACGAGCAGTACTTC. Its translation: CASSQVGGVTYEQYF.

The genes are TRBV5-5 and TRBJ1-5; the D gene is possibly TRBD1 (6 bases). The germline gives CDR1 SGHKS, CDR2 YYEKEE (reference sequence). Between the trimmed V and J ends, which lost 4 bases and 3 bases, there was a span of 17 bases. This CDR3 spans 16 amino acids. As DNA, the CDR3 is TGTGCCAGCAGCGAGAAGTGGACAGTACTCAATCAGCCCCAGCATTTT. Translated, it gives CASSEKWTVLNQPQHF.

This chain joins TRBV23-1 and TRBJ1-2; D gene uncertain. TRBV23-1 is classed as an ORF, of uncertain function. The length of the CDR3 is 12 residues. The germline V and J ends were trimmed by 7 bases and 8 bases, with 14 bases remaining between them. Written as DNA, the CDR3 is TGCGCCAGCACCCAACTCCGCGGCGGCTACACCTTC. It is translated as CASTQLRGGYTF.

This clonotype was seen only a few times. The rearrangement uses TRBV20-1 and TRBJ2-3, with 13 bases aligning to TRBD2. J was trimmed by 6 bases and V by 6 bases; bases with no gene match: 6. The CDR3 sequence is 14 residues long. Germline CDR1 is DFQATT and CDR2 is SNEGSKA (reference sequence). DNA for the CDR3: TGCAGTGCAGGACTAGCGGGAGTGGGGGATACGCAGTATTTT. This encodes CSAGLAGVGDTQYF.

The chain uses TRBV24-1 and TRBJ2-1; TRBD2 matches at 9 bases. This CDR3 spans 14 amino acids. Germline CDR1 is KGHDR and CDR2 is SFDVKD. V trimming: 3 bases; J trimming: 13 bases; junction bases outside the gene matches: 9. The CDR3 DNA is TGTGCCACCAGTGATCCGATTTTAGCGGGAGCTCAGTTCTTC. This encodes CATSDPILAGAQFF.

The V call is TRBV7-2, the J call TRBJ1-4; D remains ambiguous. With 2 bases removed from V and 10 bases from J, the gap between germline ends came to 11 bases. The CDR3 runs 13 residues. Germline assignment: CDR1 SGHTA and CDR2 FQGNSA. Written as DNA, the CDR3 is TGTGCCAGCAGCTTACAAGGTGACCGAAAACTGTTTTTT. Translated: CASSLQGDRKLFF.

This clonotype has more than one count but fewer than ten. The chain uses TRBV2 and TRBJ2-3; the D is unclear. The CDR3 covers 12 residues. Germline CDR1 reads SNHLY; CDR2 reads FYNNEI. Trimming shortened V by 6 bases and J by 1 base, and 5 bases separated the two germline ends. DNA for the CDR3: TGTGCCAGCAGGCGACGCACAGATACGCAGTATTTT. It specifies CASRRRTDTQYF.

The CDR3 spells CASSYAGNRDSQPQHF. The DNA of the CDR3 is TGTGCCAGCAGTTACGCAGGGAACCGGGACAGCCAGCCCCAGCATTTT. The genes are TRBV6-2 or TRBV6-3 and TRBJ1-5, with 7 nucleotides matching TRBD1. Germline values: CDR1 MNHEY, CDR2 SVGEGT. J lost 7 bases, V lost 2 bases, and 11 bases had no gene match. CDR3 length: 16 residues.

This clonotype was seen a single time. The gene calls are TRBV30 and TRBJ2-1; 10 nucleotides agree with TRBD1. The CDR3 runs 14 residues. Germline V gene data show CDR1 as GTSNPN and CDR2 as SVGIG (reference sequence). The ends lost 5 bases at V and 8 bases at J; junction bases unmatched: 9. As DNA, the CDR3 is TGTGCCTGGGGACGGGACAGGGGTCCCCATGAGCAGTTCTTC. Its protein product is CAWGRDRGPHEQFF.

A few counts support this clonotype. The chain combines TRBV2 with TRBJ1-2, with D perhaps TRBD1 (5 bases). The ends were cut back, 5 bases at V and 2 bases at J, with 15 bases in the middle. The germline V gene encodes CDR1 SNHLY and CDR2 FYNNEI. The length of the CDR3 is 15 residues. The CDR3 region is CASSITWDPNYGYTF. In nucleotides, the CDR3 is TGTGCCAGCAGTATAACCTGGGACCCCAACTATGGCTACACCTTC.